Following are 3 T cell receptor beta chains from one sample sequenced in a study of T cell changes during pregnancy in multiple sclerosis. Here immunoSEQ multiplex PCR was the method, and the copy in TCRdb shows in-frame clones only, minus some. Altogether about 67,000 clones are present, roughly 90% being singletons, with the ten largest covering roughly 2.7%. The input for sequencing was peripheral blood, taken in the second trimester of pregnancy. The receptors originated from a female donor in good health, enrolled as a control in a pregnancy study.

The chain uses TRBV7-6 and TRBJ1-5; 7 nucleotides agree with TRBD1. This CDR3 has 14 residues. Unmatched junction bases numbered 3, after V lost 1 base and J lost 6 bases. Germline V gives CDR1 SGHVS, CDR2 FNYEAQ. CDR3 amino acids: CASSLERGPQPQHF. DNA of the CDR3: TGTGCCAGCAGCTTAGAGAGGGGGCCTCAGCCCCAGCATTTT.

The gene calls are TRBV9 and TRBJ2-2; D is uncertain. V was clipped by 1 base and J by 2 bases, with 12 bases between them. The CDR3 loop spans 16 amino acids. Per germline, CDR1 SGDLS and CDR2 YYNGEE. The CDR3 here is CASSVSLVSNTGELFF. Here the CDR3 DNA reads TGTGCCAGCAGCGTATCTTTAGTCTCAAACACCGGGGAGCTGTTTTTT.

The chain couples TRBV4-1 to TRBJ1-2, with 7 bases aligning to TRBD1. The germline V gene has CDR1 MGHRA and CDR2 YSYEKL. CDR3 length: 15 amino acids. V shed 4 bases, J shed 4 bases, and the junction held 9 bases outside the gene matches. This CDR3 reads CASSLLRDSFYGYTF. The DNA for the CDR3 is TGCGCCAGCAGCCTTCTCCGGGACAGCTTCTATGGCTACACCTTC.